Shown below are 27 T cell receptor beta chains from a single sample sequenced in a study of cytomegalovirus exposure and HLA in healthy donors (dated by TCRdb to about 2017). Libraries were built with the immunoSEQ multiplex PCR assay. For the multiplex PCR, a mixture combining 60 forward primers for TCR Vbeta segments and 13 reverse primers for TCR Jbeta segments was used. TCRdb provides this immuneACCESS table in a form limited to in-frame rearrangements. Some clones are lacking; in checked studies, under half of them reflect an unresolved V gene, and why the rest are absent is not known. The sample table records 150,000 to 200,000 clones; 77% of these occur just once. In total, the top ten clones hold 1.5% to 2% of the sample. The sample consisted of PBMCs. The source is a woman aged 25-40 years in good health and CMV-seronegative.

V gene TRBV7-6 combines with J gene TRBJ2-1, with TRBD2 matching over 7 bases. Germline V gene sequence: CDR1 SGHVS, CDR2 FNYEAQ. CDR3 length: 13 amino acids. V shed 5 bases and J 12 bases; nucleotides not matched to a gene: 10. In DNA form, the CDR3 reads TGTGCCAGCAGCCGTACCCGACTAGCTGGGCAGTTCTTC. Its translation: CASSRTRLAGQFF.

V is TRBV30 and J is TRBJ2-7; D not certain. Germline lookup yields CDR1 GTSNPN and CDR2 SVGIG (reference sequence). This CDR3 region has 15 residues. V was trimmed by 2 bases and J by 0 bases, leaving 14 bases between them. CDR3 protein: CAWSRWSTGSYEQYF. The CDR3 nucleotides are TGTGCCTGGAGTCGTTGGAGTACGGGCTCCTACGAGCAGTACTTC.

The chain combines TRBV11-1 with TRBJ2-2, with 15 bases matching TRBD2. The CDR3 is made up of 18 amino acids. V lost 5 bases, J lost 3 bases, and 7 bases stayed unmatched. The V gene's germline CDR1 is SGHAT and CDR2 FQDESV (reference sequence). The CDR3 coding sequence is TGTGCCAGCAGCCCCGGGACTAGCGGGGGGCGTTACACCGGGGAGCTGTTTTTT. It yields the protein CASSPGTSGGRYTGELFF.

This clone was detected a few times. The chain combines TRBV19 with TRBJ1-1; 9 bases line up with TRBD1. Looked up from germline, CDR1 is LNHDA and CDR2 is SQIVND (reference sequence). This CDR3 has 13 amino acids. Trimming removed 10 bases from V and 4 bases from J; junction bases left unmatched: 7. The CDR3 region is CATYRDRVTEAFF. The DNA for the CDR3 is TGTGCCACCTACCGGGACAGGGTCACTGAAGCTTTCTTT.

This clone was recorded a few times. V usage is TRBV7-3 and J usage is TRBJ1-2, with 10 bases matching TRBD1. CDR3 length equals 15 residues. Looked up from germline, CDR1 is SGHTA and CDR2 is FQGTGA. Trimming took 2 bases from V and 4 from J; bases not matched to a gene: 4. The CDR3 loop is CASSLGDRGIYGYTF. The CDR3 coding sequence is TGTGCCAGCAGCTTAGGGGACAGGGGCATCTATGGCTACACCTTC. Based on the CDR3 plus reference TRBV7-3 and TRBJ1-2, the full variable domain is GAGVSQTPSNKVTEKGKYVELRCDPISGHTALYWYRQSLGQGPEFLIYFQGTGAADDSGLPNDRFFAVRPEGSVSTLKIQRTERGDSAVYLCASSLGDRGIYGYTFGSGTRLTVV.

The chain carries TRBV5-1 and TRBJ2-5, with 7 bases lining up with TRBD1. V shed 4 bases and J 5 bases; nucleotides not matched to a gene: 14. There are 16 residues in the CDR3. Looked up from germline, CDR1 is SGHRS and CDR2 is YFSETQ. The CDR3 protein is CASSLNPGGSEETQYF. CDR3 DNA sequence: TGCGCCAGCAGCCTGAACCCAGGGGGTTCGGAGGAGACCCAGTACTTC.

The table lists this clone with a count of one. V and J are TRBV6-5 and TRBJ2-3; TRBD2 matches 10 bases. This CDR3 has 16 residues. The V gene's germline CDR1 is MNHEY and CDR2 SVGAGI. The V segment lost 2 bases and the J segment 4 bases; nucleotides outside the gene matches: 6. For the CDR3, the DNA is TGTGCCAGCAGTTACATCTCTAGCGGGAGTGCAGATACGCAGTATTTT. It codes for CASSYISSGSADTQYF.

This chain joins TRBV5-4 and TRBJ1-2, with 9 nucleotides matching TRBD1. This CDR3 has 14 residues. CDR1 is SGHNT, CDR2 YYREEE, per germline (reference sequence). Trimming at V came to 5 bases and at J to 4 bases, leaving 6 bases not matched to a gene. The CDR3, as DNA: TGTGCCAGCAGGCCCGGGACAGGGTTCTATGGCTACACCTTC. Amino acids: CASRPGTGFYGYTF.

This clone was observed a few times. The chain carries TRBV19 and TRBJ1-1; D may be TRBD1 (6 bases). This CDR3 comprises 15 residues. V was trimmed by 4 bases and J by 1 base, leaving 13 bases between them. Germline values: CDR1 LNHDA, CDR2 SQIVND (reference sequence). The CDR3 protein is CASSNPGHKNTEAFF. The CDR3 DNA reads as TGTGCCAGTAGTAACCCGGGACACAAGAACACTGAAGCTTTCTTT.

CDR3 coding DNA: TGCGCCAGCAGCTCTTCGGGGGGCCTCTACGAGCAGTACTTC. Translation: CASSSSGGLYEQYF. V usage is TRBV5-1 and J usage is TRBJ2-7; tentatively, D is TRBD2 (7 bases). Germline V gene sequence: CDR1 SGHRS, CDR2 YFSETQ. The CDR3 is 14 residues long. The germline V and J ends were trimmed by 3 bases and 3 bases, with 13 bases remaining between them.

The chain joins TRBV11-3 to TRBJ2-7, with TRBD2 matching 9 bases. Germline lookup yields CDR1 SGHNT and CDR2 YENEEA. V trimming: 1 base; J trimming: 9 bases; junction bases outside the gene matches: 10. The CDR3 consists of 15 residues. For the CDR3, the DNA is TGTGCCAGCAGCTTAGGGAGTAGCGGGAGCGCGGTGCAGTACTTC. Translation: CASSLGSSGSAVQYF.

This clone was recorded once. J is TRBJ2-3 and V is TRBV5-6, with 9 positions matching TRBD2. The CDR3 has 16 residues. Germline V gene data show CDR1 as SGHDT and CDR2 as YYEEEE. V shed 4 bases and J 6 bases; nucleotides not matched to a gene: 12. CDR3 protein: CASSDSGGHIGDTQYF. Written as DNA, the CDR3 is TGTGCCAGCAGCGATAGCGGGGGTCACATCGGGGATACGCAGTATTTT.

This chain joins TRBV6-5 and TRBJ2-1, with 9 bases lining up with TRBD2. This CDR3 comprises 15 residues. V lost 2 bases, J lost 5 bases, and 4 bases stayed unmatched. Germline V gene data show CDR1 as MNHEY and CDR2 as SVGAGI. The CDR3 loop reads CASSYSGGRNNEQFF. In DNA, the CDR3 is TGTGCCAGCAGTTACAGCGGGGGGAGGAACAATGAGCAGTTCTTC.

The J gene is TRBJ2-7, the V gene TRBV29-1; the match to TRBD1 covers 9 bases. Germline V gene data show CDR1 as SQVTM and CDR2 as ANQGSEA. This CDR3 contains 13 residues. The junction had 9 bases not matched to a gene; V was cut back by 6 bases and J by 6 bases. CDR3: CSVLQGANGEQYF. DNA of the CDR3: TGCAGCGTGCTACAGGGGGCTAACGGCGAGCAGTACTTC.

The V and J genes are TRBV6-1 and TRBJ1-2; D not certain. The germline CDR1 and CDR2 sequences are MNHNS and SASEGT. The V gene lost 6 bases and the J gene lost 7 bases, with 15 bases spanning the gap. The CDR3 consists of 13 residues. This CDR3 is CASSPSFQRGYTF. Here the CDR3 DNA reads TGTGCCAGCAGCCCCTCTTTTCAGCGTGGCTACACCTTC.

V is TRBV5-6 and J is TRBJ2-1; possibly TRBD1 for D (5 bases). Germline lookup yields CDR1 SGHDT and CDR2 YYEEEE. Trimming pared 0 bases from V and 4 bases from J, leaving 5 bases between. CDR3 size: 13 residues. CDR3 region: CASSLGQYNEQFF. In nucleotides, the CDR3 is TGTGCCAGCAGCTTGGGACAGTACAATGAGCAGTTCTTC. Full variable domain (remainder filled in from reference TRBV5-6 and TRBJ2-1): DAGVTQSPTHLIKTRGQQVTLRCSPKSGHDTVSWYQQALGQGPQFIFQYYEEEERQRGNFPDRFSGHQFPNYSSELNVNALLLGDSALYLCASSLGQYNEQFFGPGTRLTVL.

The CDR3 DNA reads as TGTGCCAGCAGCTCCCGCGTTCGCGGCTACGAGCAGTACTTC. It translates to CASSSRVRGYEQYF. J is TRBJ2-7 and V is TRBV7-2, with D unclear. The CDR3 covers 14 residues. CDR1 and CDR2 (germline): SGHTA, FQGNSA. Trimming left V 4 bases short and J 3 bases short, with 13 bases between. Supplemented by reference TRBV7-2 and TRBJ2-7, the full variable domain reads GAGVSQSPSNKVTEKGKDVELRCDPISGHTALYWYRQSLGQGLEFLIYFQGNSAPDKSGLPSDRFSAERTGGSVSTLTIQRTQQEDSAVYLCASSSRVRGYEQYFGPGTRLTVT.

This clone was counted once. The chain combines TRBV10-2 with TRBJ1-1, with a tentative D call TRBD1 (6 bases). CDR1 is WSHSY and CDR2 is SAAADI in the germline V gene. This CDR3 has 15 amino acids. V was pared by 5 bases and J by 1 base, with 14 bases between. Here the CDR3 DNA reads TGCGCCAGCAGTTTCAGCTCCAGGGGGAACACTGAAGCTTTCTTT. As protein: CASSFSSRGNTEAFF.

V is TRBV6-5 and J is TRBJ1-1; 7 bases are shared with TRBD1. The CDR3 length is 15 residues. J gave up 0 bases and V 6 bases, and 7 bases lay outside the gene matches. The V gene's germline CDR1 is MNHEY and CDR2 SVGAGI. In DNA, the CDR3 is TGTGCCAGCAGACCCCTGACAGGGATGAACACTGAAGCTTTCTTT. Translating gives CASRPLTGMNTEAFF.

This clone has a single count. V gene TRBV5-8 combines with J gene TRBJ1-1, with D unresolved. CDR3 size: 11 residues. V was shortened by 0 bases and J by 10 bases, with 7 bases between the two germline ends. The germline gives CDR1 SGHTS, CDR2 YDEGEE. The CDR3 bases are TGTGCCAGCAGCTTGGTAGGGAGAGCTTTCTTT. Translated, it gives CASSLVGRAFF.

CDR3 coding DNA: TGTGCCAGCAGCCAAGGGACAGGGGGAGCTAACTATGGCTACACCTTC. Residues: CASSQGTGGANYGYTF. The chain is built from TRBV4-2 and TRBJ1-2; 10 nucleotides align to TRBD1. V dropped 1 base and J dropped 0; count of bases not matched to a gene: 2. CDR1 is LGHNA and CDR2 is YNFKEQ in the germline V gene. The CDR3 length is 16 residues.

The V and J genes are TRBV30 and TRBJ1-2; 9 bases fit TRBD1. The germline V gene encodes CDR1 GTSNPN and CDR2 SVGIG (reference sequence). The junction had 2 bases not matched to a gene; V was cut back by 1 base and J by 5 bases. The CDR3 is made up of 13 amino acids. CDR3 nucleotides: TGTGCCTGGAGTGGAGGGACAGGGTATGGCTACACCTTC. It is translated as CAWSGGTGYGYTF. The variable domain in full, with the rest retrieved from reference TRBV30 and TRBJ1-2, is SQTIHQWPATLVQPVGSPLSLECTVEGTSNPNLYWYRQAAGRGLQLLFYSVGIGQISSEVPQNLSASRPQDRQFILSSKKLLLSDSGFYLCAWSGGTGYGYTFGSGTRLTVV.

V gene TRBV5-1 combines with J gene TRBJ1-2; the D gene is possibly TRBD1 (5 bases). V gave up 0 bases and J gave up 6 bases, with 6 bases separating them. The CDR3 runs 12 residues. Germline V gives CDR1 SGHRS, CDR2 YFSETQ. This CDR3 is CASSLEGDGYTF. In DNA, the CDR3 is TGCGCCAGCAGCTTGGAAGGGGATGGCTACACCTTC.

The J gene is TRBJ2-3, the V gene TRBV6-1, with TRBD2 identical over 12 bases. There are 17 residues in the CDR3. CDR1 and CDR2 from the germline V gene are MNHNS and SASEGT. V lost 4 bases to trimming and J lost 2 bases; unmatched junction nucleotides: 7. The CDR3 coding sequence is TGTGCCAGCAGTGTGACTAGCGGGGGAGTCAACACAGATACGCAGTATTTT. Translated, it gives CASSVTSGGVNTDTQYF.

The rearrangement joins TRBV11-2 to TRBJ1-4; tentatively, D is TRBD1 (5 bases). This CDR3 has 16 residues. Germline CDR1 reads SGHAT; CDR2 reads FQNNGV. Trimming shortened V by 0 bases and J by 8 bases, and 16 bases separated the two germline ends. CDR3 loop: CASSLDSGRLDEKLFF. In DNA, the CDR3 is TGTGCCAGCAGCTTAGACTCAGGGAGGCTAGACGAAAAACTGTTTTTT.

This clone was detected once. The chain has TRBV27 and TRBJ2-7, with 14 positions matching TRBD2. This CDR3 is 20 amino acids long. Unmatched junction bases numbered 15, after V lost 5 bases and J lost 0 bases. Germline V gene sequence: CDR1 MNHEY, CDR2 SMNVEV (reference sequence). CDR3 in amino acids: CASSQTSGRASVRSSYEQYF. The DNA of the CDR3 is TGTGCCAGCAGTCAGACTAGCGGGAGGGCCAGCGTTAGGAGCTCCTACGAGCAGTACTTC.

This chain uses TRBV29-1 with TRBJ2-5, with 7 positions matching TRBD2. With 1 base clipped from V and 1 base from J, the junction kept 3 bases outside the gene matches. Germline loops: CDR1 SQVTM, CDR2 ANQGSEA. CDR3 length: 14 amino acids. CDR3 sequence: CSVEGPSGQETQYF. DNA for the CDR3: TGCAGCGTTGAAGGACCTAGCGGCCAAGAGACCCAGTACTTC. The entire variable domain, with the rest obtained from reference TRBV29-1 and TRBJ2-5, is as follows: SAVISQKPSRDICQRGTSLTIQCQVDSQVTMMFWYRQQPGQSLTLIATANQGSEATYESGFVIDKFPISRPNLTFSTLTVSNMSPEDSSIYLCSVEGPSGQETQYFGPGTRLLVL.